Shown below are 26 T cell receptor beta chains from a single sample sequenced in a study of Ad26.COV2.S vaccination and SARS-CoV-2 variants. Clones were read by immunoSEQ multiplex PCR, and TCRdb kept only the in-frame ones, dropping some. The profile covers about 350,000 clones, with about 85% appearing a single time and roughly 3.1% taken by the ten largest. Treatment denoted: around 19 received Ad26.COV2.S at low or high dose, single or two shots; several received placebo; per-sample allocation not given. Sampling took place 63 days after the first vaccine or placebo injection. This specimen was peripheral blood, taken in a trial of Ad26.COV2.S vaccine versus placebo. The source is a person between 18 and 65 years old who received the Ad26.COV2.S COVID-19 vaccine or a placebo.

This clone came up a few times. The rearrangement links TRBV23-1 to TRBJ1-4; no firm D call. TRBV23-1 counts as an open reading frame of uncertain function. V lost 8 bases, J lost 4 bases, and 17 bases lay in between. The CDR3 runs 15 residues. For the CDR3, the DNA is TGCGCCAGCGGAATCGTCAGGACGTATAATGAAAAACTGTTTTTT. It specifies CASGIVRTYNEKLFF.

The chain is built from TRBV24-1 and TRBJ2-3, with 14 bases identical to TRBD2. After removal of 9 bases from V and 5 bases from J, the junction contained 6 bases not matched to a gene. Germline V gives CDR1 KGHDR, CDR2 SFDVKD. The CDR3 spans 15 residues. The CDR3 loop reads CATGGTSGRRDTQYF. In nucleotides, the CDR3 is TGTGCCACCGGGGGGACTAGCGGGAGACGAGATACGCAGTATTTT.

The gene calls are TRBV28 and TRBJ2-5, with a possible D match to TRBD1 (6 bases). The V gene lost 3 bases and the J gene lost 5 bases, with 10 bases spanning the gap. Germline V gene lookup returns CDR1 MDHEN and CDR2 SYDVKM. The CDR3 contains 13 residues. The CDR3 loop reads CASSFLQGETQYF. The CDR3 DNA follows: TGTGCCAGCAGTTTTTTACAGGGTGAGACCCAGTACTTC. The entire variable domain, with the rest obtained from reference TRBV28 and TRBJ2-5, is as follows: DVKVTQSSRYLVKRTGEKVFLECVQDMDHENMFWYRQDPGLGLRLIYFSYDVKMKEKGDIPEGYSVSREKKERFSLILESASTNQTSMYLCASSFLQGETQYFGPGTRLLVL.

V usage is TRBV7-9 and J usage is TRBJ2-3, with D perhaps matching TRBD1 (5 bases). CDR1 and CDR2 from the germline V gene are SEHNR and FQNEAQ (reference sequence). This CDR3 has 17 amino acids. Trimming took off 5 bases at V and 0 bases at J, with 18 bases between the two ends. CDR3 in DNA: TGTGCCAGCAGCACCCAGACGACAGATCCTAGCACAGATACGCAGTATTTT. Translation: CASSTQTTDPSTDTQYF. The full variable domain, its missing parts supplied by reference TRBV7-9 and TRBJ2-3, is DTGVSQNPRHKITKRGQNVTFRCDPISEHNRLYWYRQTLGQGPEFLTYFQNEAQLEKSRLLSDRFSAERPKGSFSTLEIQRTEQGDSAMYLCASSTQTTDPSTDTQYFGPGTRLTVL.

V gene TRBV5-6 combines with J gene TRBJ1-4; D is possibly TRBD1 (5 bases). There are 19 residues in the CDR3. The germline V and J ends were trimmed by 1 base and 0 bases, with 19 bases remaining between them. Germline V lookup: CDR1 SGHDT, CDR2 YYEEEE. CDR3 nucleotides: TGTGCCAGCAGCTTGATCCCGACAGCAGTACTTGCAACTAATGAAAAACTGTTTTTT. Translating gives CASSLIPTAVLATNEKLFF.

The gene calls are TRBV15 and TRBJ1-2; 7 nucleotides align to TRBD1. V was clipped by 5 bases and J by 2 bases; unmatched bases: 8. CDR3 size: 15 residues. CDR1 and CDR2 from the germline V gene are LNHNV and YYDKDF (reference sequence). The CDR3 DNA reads TGTGCCACCAGCGGCCTACAGGGGACCAACTATGGCTACACCTTC. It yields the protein CATSGLQGTNYGYTF.

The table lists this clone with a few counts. The CDR3 DNA is TGTGCCAGCTCACGATTCACCACCGGGGAGCTGTTTTTT. Translating gives CASSRFTTGELFF. This chain uses TRBV18 with TRBJ2-2; D is ambiguous. Germline V lookup: CDR1 KGHSH, CDR2 LQKENI. The CDR3 runs to 13 residues. With 4 bases removed from V and 4 bases from J, the gap between germline ends came to 7 bases.

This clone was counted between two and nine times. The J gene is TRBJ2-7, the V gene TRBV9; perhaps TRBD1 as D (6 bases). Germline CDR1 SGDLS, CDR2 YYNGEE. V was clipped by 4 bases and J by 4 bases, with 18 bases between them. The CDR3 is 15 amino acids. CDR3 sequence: CASSKRQALGYEQYF. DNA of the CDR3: TGTGCCAGCAGCAAGCGACAGGCCCTCGGGTACGAGCAGTACTTC.

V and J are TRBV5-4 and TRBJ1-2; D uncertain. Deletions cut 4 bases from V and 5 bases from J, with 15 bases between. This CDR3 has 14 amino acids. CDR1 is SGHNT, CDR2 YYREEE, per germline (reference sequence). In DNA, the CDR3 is TGTGCCAGCAGCCGCGGTGCGGACGGTTATGGCTACACCTTC. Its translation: CASSRGADGYGYTF.

This CDR3 reads CASSFLYLPGANTGELFF. CDR3 DNA sequence: TGTGCCAGCAGCTTCCTGTACCTCCCGGGGGCCAACACCGGGGAGCTGTTTTTT. The V gene is TRBV13, the J gene TRBJ2-2; either TRBD1 or TRBD2 may supply D (6 bases each). The CDR3 spans 18 residues. Germline CDR1 reads PRHDT; CDR2 reads FYEKMQ (reference sequence). V gave up 3 bases and J gave up 2 bases, with 19 bases separating them.

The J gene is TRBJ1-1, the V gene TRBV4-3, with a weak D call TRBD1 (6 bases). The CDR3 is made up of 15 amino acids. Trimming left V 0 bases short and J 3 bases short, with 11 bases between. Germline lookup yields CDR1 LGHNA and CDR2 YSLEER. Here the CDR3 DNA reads TGCGCCAGCAGCCAAGACCCAGGGGCGGACACTGAAGCTTTCTTT. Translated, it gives CASSQDPGADTEAFF.

CDR3 region: CASSQESGRSLSYNEQFF. The DNA of the CDR3 is TGCGCCAGCAGCCAAGAATCTGGGCGCTCACTCTCCTACAATGAGCAGTTCTTC. The rearrangement uses TRBV4-3 and TRBJ2-1, with D unclear. The CDR3 covers 18 residues. Deletions cut 0 bases from V and 0 bases from J, with 15 bases between. Germline CDR1 is LGHNA and CDR2 is YSLEER.

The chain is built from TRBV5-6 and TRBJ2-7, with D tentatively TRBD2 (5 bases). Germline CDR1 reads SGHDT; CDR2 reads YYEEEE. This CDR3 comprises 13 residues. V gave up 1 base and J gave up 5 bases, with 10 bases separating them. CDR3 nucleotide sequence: TGTGCCAGCAGCTTGAGAGGGCCCAACGAGCAGTACTTC. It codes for CASSLRGPNEQYF.

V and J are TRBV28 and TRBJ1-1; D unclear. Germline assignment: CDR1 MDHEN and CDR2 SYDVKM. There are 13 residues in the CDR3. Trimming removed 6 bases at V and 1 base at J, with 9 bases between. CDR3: CASRPGGNTEAFF. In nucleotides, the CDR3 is TGTGCCAGCAGGCCCGGCGGGAACACTGAAGCTTTCTTT.

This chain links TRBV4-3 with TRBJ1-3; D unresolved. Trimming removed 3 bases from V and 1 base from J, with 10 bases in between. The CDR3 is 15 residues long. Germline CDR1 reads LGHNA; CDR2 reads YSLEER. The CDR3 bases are TGCGCCAGCAGCCAGCAGGCGAGTTCTGGAAACACCATATATTTT. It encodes CASSQQASSGNTIYF.

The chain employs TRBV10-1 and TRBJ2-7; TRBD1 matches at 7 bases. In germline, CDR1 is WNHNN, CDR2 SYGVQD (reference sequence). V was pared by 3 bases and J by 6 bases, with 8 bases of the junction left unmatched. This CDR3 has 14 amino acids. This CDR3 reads CASSEAKGAGEQYF. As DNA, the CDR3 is TGCGCCAGCAGTGAAGCTAAGGGGGCAGGCGAGCAGTACTTC.

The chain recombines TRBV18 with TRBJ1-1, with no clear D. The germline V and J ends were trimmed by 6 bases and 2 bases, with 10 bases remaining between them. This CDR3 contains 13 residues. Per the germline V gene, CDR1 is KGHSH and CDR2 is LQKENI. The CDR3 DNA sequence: TGTGCCAGCTCTTGGTCACCTAACACTGAAGCTTTCTTT. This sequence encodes CASSWSPNTEAFF.

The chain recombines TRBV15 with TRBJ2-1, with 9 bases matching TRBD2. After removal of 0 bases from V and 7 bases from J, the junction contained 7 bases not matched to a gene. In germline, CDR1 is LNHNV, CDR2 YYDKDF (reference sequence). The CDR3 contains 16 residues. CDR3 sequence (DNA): TGTGCCACCAGCAGAGATAGCAGCGGGAGGAAGAATGAGCAGTTCTTC. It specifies CATSRDSSGRKNEQFF.

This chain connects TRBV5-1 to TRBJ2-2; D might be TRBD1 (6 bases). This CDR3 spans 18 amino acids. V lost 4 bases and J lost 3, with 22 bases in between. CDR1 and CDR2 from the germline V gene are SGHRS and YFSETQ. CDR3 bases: TGCGCCAGCAGCACTACGGATCAGGGGAATTTCTACACCGGGGAGCTGTTTTTT. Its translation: CASSTTDQGNFYTGELFF. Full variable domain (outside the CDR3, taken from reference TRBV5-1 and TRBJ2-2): KAGVTQTPRYLIKTRGQQVTLSCSPISGHRSVSWYQQTPGQGLQFLFEYFSETQRNKGNFPGRFSGRQFSNSRSEMNVSTLELGDSALYLCASSTTDQGNFYTGELFFGEGSRLTVL.

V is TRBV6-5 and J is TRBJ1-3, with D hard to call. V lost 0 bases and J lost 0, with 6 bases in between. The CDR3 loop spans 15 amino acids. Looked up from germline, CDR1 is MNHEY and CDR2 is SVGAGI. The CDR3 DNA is TGTGCCAGCAGTTACTCCGCATACTCTGGAAACACCATATATTTT. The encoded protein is CASSYSAYSGNTIYF.

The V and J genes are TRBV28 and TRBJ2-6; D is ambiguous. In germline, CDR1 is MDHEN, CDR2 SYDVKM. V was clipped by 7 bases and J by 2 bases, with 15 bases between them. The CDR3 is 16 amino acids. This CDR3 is CASIKAKRAGANVLTF. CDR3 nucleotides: TGTGCCAGCATAAAGGCAAAGAGAGCTGGGGCCAACGTCCTGACTTTC.

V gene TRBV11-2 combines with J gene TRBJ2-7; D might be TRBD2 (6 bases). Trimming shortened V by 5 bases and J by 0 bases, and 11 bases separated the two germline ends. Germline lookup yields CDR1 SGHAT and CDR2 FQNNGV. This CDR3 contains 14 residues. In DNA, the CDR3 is TGTGCCAGCAGCCCGGGGGACCCCTCCTACGAGCAGTACTTC. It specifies CASSPGDPSYEQYF.

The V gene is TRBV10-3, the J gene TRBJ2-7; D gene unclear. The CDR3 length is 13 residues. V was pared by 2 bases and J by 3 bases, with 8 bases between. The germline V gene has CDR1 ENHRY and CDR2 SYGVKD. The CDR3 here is CAISEKFGYEQYF. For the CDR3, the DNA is TGTGCCATCAGTGAGAAATTCGGCTACGAGCAGTACTTC.

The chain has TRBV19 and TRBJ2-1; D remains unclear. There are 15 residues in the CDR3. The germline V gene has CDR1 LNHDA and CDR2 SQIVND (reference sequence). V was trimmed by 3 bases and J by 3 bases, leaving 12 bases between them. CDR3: CASSIRPLLYNEQFF. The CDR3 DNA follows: TGTGCCAGTAGTATTAGGCCGCTGCTCTACAATGAGCAGTTCTTC.

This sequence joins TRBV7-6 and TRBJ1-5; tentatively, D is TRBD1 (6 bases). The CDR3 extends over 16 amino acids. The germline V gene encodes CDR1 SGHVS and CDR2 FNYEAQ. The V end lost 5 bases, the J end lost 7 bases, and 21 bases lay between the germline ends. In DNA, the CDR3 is TGTGCCAGCAGCCCGGCTGTAGGGGGGGCAGGACAGCCCCAGCATTTT. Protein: CASSPAVGGAGQPQHF.

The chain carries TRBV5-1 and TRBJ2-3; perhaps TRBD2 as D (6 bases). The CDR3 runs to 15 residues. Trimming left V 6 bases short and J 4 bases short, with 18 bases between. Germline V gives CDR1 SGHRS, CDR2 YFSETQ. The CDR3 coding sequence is TGCGCCAGCACGCAGCATAGCGGCCGGGCAGATACGCAGTATTTT. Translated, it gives CASTQHSGRADTQYF.